This TCR beta chain emerged from a study of T cells in narcolepsy. The germline V gene encodes CDR1 ENHRY and CDR2 SYGVKD. The CDR3 covers 15 residues. J gave up 4 bases and V 5 bases, and 3 bases lay outside the gene matches. Only in-frame clones appear in the TCRdb table, and some are missing; sequencing was by immunoSEQ multiplex PCR. The sample gives 32,000 or so clones, over 75% of which show up once; around 0.91% is in the top ten. Study conclusions and caveats: No autoreactive T cell clone sequences appeared in some memory CD4+ repertoires. Reportedly, autoreactive clonotypes were serially detected in patients' blood but not controls'. Same-patient CSF and blood CD4+ T cell clonotypes included HCRT-specific and TRIB2-specific autoreactive ones.

With regard to this clone: Its antigen is unidentified.

The chain combines TRBV10-3 with TRBJ2-3; 13 bases align to TRBD2. This receptor was identified in a human donor with narcolepsy. The sequencing sample was made of CD45RA- memory CD4+ T cells from PBMCs. The CDR3 region is CAISLTSGGSDTQYF. CDR3 DNA: TGTGCCATCAGTCTGACTAGCGGGGGGTCAGATACGCAGTATTTT.